This record covers a single T cell receptor (beta chain). Its antigen is not identified. The CDR3 totals 14 residues. The trim removed 3 bases at V and 4 bases at J, leaving 4 bases unmatched. Germline CDR1 and CDR2: SGHAT and FQNNGV. Sequencing used immunoSEQ multiplex PCR; TCRdb keeps in-frame clones, though not all of them. The sample lists 140,000 or so clones, 80% to 95% occurring once. This sample stems from a study of CD4+ T cells in melanoma. Study-level findings and limits: CD8+ T cell, macrophage and B cell function reportedly correlated with neoantigen-specific CD4+ T cells. Neoantigen-specific CD4+ T cells in melanoma reportedly had diverse differentiation states.

V gene TRBV11-2 combines with J gene TRBJ1-1, with 8 positions matching TRBD1. This receptor was identified in a human donor with melanoma. In DNA, the CDR3 is TGTGCCAGCAGCTTGCAGGGGGCGATCACTGAAGCTTTCTTT. Translated: CASSLQGAITEAFF. Variable domain in full (rest from reference TRBV11-2 and TRBJ1-1): EAGVAQSPRYKIIEKRQSVAFWCNPISGHATLYWYQQILGQGPKLLIQFQNNGVVDDSQLPKDRFSAERLKGVDSTLKIQPAKLEDSAVYLCASSLQGAITEAFFGQGTRLTVV.